This T cell receptor (beta chain) originates from a study of T cells in localized non-small cell lung cancer. The junction had 9 bases not matched to a gene; V was cut back by 6 bases and J by 5 bases. The length of the CDR3 is 15 residues. The germline V gene encodes CDR1 LNHDA and CDR2 SQIVND (reference sequence). Sequencing used immunoSEQ multiplex PCR; TCRdb keeps in-frame clones, though not all of them. The table has under 7,000 clones, more than 35% seen once. The study, taken as a whole, reports: Owing to sequencing of a solitary tumor region, heterogeneity cannot be discounted. There were a median roughly 59 of the top 100 tumor clones appearing in adjacent lung.

As concerns this clone: Antigen specificity is unknown.

The sequences come from lung tumor tissue, collected before any cancer treatment. This clonotype was obtained from a man aged 35 to 70 with stage III lung adenocarcinoma. The rearrangement links TRBV19 to TRBJ2-3, with 9 bases fitting TRBD1. The CDR3 nucleotides are TGTGCCAGTAGGAAGGACAGGGGAGTGGGAGATACGCAGTATTTT. Translating gives CASRKDRGVGDTQYF.